The clone carrying this TCR beta chain was detected once. Antigen: not known. The entry originates in a study of T cells after yellow fever vaccination. Study results and limitations: Sorted repertoires could include abundant contaminating clonotypes from bulk cells.

Germline loops: CDR1 MNHEY, CDR2 SVGAGI. This CDR3 region has 14 residues. Deletions cut 5 bases from V and 4 bases from J, with 12 bases between. Each CDR3 protein gets one entry after TCRdb re-called the 5' RACE reads with MiXCR. Seen here are some 340,000 distinct CDR3 sequences, approximately 12% observed once, and the top ten hold approximately 3.3%. The sequences come from CD4+ T cells sorted from PBMCs, collected 45 days after the yellow fever booster vaccination. This TCR derives from a man between 18 and 35 years old who received the YFV17D yellow fever vaccine. The V gene is TRBV6-5, the J gene TRBJ1-5; a weak D match, TRBD1 (6 bases). The CDR3 protein is CASSKRQENQPQHF. The CDR3 bases are TGTGCCAGCAGTAAGAGACAGGAAAATCAGCCCCAGCATTTT.